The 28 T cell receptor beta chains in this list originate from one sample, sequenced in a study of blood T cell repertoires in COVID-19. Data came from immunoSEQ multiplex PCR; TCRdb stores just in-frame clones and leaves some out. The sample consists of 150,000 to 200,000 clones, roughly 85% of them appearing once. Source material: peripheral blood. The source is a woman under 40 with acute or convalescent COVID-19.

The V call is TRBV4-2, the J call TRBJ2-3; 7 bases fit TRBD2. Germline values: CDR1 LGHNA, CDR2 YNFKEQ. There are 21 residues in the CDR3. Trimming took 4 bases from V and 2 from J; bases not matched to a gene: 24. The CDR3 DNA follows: TGTGCCAGCAGCCCCTCACTGGTTCGGCTAGCGGATTTTTTGGACACAGATACGCAGTATTTT. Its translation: CASSPSLVRLADFLDTDTQYF.

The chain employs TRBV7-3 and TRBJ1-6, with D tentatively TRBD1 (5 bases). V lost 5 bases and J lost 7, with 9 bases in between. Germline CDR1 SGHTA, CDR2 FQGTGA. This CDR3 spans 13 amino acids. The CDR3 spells CASSLRQNSPLHF. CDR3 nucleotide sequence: TGTGCCAGCAGCCTCAGACAGAATTCACCCCTCCACTTT.

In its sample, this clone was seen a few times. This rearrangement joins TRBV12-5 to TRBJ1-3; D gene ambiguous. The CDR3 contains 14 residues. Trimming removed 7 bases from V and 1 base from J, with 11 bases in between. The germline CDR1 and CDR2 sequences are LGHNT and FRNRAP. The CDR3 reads CASASSGSGNTIYF. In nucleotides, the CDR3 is TGTGCTAGTGCCTCATCGGGGTCTGGAAACACCATATATTTT.

DNA of the CDR3: TGTGCCAGCAGTCTAAAGTCAGGACAGGGCAGACACCGCACAGATACGCAGTATTTT. It encodes CASSLKSGQGRHRTDTQYF. This chain uses TRBV27 with TRBJ2-3, with 8 bases aligning to TRBD1. Germline CDR1 reads MNHEY; CDR2 reads SMNVEV (reference sequence). The CDR3 has 19 residues. J gave up 1 base and V 5 bases, and 17 bases lay outside the gene matches.

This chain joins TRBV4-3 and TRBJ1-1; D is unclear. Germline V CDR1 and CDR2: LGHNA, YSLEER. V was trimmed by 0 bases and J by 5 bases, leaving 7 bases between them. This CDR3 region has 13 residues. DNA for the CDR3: TGCGCCAGCAGCCAAGAATTTGAGACTGAAGCTTTCTTT. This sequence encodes CASSQEFETEAFF.

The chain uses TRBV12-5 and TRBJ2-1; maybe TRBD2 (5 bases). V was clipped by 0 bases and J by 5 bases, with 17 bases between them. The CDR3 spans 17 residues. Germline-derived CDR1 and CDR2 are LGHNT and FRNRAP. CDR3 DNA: TGTGCTAGTGGTTTGGTACTAGGCCCAGGCTTGAACAATGAGCAGTTCTTC. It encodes CASGLVLGPGLNNEQFF.

DNA for the CDR3: TGCAGCGTCGGGGGAAGGACTCCTTCACACGAGCAGTACTTC. It codes for CSVGGRTPSHEQYF. The genes are TRBV29-1 and TRBJ2-7, with D perhaps TRBD2 (6 bases). The CDR3 totals 14 residues. The ends were cut back, 6 bases at V and 5 bases at J, with 20 bases in the middle. CDR1 and CDR2 (germline): SQVTM, ANQGSEA.

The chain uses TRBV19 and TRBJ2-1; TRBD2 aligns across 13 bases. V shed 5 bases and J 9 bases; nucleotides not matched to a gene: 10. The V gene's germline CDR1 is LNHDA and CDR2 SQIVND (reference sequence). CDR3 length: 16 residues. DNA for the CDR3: TGTGCCAGTAGTCCCACCGGACTAGCGGGGGCCTTTGAGCAGTTCTTC. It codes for CASSPTGLAGAFEQFF. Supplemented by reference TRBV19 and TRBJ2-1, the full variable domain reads DGGITQSPKYLFRKEGQNVTLSCEQNLNHDAMYWYRQDPGQGLRLIYYSQIVNDFQKGDIAEGYSVSREKKESFPLTVTSAQKNPTAFYLCASSPTGLAGAFEQFFGPGTRLTVL.

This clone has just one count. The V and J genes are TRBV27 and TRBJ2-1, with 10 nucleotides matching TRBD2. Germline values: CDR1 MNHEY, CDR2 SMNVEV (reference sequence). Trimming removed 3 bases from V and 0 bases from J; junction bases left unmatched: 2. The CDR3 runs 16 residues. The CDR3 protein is CASSFASGSSYNEQFF. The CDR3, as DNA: TGTGCCAGCAGTTTTGCTAGCGGGAGCTCCTACAATGAGCAGTTCTTC.

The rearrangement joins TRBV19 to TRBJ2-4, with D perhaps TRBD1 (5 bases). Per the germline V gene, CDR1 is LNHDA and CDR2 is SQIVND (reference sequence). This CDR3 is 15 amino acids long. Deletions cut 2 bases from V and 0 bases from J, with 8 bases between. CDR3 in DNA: TGTGCCAGTAGTATACAGGGCCCAGCCAAAAACATTCAGTACTTC. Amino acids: CASSIQGPAKNIQYF. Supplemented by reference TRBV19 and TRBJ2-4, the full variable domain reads DGGITQSPKYLFRKEGQNVTLSCEQNLNHDAMYWYRQDPGQGLRLIYYSQIVNDFQKGDIAEGYSVSREKKESFPLTVTSAQKNPTAFYLCASSIQGPAKNIQYFGAGTRLSVL.

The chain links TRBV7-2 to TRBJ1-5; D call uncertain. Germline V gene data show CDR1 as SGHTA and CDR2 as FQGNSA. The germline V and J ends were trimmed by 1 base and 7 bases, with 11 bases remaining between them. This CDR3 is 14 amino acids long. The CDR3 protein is CASSLGYRSQPQHF. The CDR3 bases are TGTGCCAGCAGCTTAGGCTATCGTTCCCAGCCCCAGCATTTT.

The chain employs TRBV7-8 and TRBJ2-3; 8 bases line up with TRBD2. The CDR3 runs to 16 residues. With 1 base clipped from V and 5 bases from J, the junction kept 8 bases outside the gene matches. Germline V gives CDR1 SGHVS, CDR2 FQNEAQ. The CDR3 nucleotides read TGTGCCAGCAGCTTAGGGAGCGGGGGCGATGGAGATACGCAGTATTTT. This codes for CASSLGSGGDGDTQYF.

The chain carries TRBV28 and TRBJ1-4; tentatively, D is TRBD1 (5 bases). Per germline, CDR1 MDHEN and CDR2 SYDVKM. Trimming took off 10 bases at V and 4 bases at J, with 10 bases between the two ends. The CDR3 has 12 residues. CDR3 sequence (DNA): TGTGCCATCGGGGGGAGTAATGAAAAACTGTTTTTT. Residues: CAIGGSNEKLFF.

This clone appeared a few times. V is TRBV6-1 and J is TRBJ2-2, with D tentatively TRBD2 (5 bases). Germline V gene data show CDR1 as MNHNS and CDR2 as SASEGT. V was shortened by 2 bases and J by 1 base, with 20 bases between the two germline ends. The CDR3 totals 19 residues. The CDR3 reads CASSEFSPFTGMNTGELFF. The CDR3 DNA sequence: TGTGCCAGCAGTGAATTCTCTCCTTTTACGGGGATGAACACCGGGGAGCTGTTTTTT.

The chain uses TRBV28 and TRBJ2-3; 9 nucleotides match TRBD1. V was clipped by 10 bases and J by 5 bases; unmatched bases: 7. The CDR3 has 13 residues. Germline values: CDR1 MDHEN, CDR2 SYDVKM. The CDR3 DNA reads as TGTGCCACAGGACAGGGGAGGCAAGATACGCAGTATTTT. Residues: CATGQGRQDTQYF.

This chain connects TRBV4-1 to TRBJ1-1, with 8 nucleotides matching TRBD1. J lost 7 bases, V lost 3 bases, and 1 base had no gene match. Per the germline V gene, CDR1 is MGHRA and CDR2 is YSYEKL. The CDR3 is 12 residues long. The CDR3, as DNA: TGCGCCAGCAGCCATGACAGGGGTGAAGCTTTCTTT. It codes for CASSHDRGEAFF.

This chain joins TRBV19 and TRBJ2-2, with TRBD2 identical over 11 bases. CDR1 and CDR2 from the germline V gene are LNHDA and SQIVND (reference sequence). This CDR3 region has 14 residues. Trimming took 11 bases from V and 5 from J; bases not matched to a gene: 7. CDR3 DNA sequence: TGTGCCTCCGGTCGGACTAGCGGGACCGGGGAGCTGTTTTTT. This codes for CASGRTSGTGELFF. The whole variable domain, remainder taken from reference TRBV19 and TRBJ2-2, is DGGITQSPKYLFRKEGQNVTLSCEQNLNHDAMYWYRQDPGQGLRLIYYSQIVNDFQKGDIAEGYSVSREKKESFPLTVTSAQKNPTAFYLCASGRTSGTGELFFGEGSRLTVL.

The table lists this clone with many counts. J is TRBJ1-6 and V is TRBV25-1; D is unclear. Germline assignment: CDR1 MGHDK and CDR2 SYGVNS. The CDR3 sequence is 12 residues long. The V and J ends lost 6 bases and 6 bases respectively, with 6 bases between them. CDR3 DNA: TGTGCCAGCAGCCACAGTAATTCACCCCTCCACTTT. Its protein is CASSHSNSPLHF.

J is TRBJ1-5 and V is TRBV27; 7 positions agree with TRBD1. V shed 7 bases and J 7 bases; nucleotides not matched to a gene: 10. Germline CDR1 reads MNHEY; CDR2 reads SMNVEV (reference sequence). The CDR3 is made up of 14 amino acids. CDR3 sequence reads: CASKKGARDQPQHF. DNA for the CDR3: TGTGCCAGCAAAAAGGGGGCGCGGGACCAGCCCCAGCATTTT.

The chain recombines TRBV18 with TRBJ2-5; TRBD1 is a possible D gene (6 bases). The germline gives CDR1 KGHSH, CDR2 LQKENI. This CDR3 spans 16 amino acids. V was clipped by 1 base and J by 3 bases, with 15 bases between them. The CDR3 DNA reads TGTGCCAGCTCACCACGGGCAGGGGTAACCGAAGAGACCCAGTACTTC. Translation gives CASSPRAGVTEETQYF.

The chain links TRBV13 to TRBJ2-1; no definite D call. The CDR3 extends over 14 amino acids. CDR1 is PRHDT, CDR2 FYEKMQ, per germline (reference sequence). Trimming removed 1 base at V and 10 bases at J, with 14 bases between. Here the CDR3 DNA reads TGTGCCAGCAGCTTAGAATCGGAGCTCCGGGAGCAGTTCTTC. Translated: CASSLESELREQFF.

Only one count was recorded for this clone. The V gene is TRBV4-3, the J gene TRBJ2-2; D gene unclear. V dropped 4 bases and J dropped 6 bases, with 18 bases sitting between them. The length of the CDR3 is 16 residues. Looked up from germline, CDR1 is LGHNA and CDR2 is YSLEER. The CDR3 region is CASSRQVSAESGELFF. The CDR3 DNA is TGCGCCAGCAGCCGTCAAGTATCCGCGGAATCCGGGGAGCTGTTTTTT.

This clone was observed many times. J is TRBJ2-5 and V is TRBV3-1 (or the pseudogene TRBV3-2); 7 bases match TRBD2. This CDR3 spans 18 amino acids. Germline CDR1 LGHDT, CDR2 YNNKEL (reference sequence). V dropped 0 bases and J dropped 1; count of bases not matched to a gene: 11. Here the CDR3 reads CASSQDIGFGGIQETQYF. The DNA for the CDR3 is TGTGCCAGCAGCCAAGATATAGGCTTCGGGGGGATCCAAGAGACCCAGTACTTC.

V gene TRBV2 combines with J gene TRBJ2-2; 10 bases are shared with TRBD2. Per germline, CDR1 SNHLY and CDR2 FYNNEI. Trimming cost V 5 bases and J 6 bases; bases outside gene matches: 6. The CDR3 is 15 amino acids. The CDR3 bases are TGTGCCAGCAGTCCTCTAGCGGGGGTAGCCGGGGAGCTGTTTTTT. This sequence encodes CASSPLAGVAGELFF.

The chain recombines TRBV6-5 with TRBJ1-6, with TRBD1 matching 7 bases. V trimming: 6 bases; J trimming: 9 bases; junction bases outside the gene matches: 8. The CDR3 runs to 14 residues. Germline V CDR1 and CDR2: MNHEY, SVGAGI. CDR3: CASRRDRVSSPLHF. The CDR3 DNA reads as TGTGCCAGCAGACGCGACAGGGTCTCTTCACCCCTCCACTTT.

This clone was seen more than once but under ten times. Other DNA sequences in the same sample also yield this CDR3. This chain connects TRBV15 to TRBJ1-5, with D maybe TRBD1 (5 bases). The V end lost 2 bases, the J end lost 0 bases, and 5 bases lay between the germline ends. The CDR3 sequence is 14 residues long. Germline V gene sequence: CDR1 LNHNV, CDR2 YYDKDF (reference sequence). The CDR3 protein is CATSRQGSNQPQHF. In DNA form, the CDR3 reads TGTGCCACCAGCAGACAGGGTAGCAATCAGCCCCAGCATTTT.

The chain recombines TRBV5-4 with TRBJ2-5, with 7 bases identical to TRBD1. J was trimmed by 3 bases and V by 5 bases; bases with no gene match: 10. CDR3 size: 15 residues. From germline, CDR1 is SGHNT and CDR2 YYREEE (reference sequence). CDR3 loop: CASSPSGGWEETQYF. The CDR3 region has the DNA TGTGCCAGCAGTCCATCAGGGGGATGGGAAGAGACCCAGTACTTC.

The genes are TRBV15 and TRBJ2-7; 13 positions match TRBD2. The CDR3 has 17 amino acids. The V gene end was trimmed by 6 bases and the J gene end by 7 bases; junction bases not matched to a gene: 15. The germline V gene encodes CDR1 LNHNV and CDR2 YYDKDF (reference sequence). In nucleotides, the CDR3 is TGTGCCACCAGTACTGGGGGACTAGCGGGATGGCGGGGGGAGCAGTACTTC. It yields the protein CATSTGGLAGWRGEQYF.